This T cell receptor (beta chain) was recorded in a study of blood T cells in healthy people across ages. Aged roughly 6 to 90, donors were systemically healthy Caucasians from Russia. V lost 0 bases, J lost 3 bases, and 7 bases stayed unmatched. CDR1 is MNHEY and CDR2 is SVGAGI in the germline V gene. The CDR3 extends over 16 amino acids. Study results and caveats: Underestimates were what the diversity estimates from one million T cells were considered to be.

Primed by a sample-barcoded 5' primer and a J-beta primer mix, a second PCR proceeded for about 6 to 11 cycles. Unique molecular identifiers of 12 random nucleotides labeled each cDNA. Using its own MiXCR run on the 5' RACE reads, TCRdb lists one record per CDR3 protein. The sample gives 1 million or so distinct CDR3 sequences, more than 35% of which show up once; approximately 17% is in the top ten. Comments on this clonotype: Its antigen is still unknown.

Sequenced sample: blood. This sequence originates from a woman aged 60 to 75 in good health. V gene TRBV6-5 combines with J gene TRBJ2-7, with 8 bases lining up with TRBD2. CDR3: CASSYSSPGLVYEQYF. CDR3 bases: TGTGCCAGCAGTTACTCGAGCCCGGGACTAGTCTACGAGCAGTACTTC.